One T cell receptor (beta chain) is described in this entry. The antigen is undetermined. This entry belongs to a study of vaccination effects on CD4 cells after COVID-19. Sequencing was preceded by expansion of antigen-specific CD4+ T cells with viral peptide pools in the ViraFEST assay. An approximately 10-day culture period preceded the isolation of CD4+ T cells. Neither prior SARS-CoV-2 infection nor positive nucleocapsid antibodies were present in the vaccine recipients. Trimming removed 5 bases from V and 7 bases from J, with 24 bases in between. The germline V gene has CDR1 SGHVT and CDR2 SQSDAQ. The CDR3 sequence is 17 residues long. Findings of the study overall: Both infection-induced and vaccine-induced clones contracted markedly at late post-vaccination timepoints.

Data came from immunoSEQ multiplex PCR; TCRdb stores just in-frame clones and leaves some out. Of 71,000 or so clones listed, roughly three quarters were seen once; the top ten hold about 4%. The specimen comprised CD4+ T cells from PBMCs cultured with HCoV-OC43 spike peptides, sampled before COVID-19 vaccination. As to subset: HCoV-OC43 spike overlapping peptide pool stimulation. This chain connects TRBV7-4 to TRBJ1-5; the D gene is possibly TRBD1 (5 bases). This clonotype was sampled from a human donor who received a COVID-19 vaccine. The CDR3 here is CASSPFEAARGGQPQHF. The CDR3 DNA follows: TGTGCCAGCAGCCCCTTCGAGGCTGCCCGGGGGGGGCAGCCCCAGCATTTT.